The rows below give T cell receptor beta chains drawn from one sample of a study of Ad26.COV2.S vaccination and SARS-CoV-2 variants. Method: immunoSEQ multiplex PCR; TCRdb's copy keeps in-frame clones and lacks some. The sample includes about 450,000 clones, roughly 87% of them seen just once. This specimen was peripheral blood, taken in a trial of Ad26.COV2.S vaccine versus placebo. The receptors were sampled from a person aged 18-65 years who received the Ad26.COV2.S COVID-19 vaccine or a placebo. The conserved cysteine and the conserved F or W are not part of the CDR3 here. Each record gives: clone size, V gene, J gene, CDR3 protein. Clone size, where shown, is once, few, many, or a class for clones that have expanded.

>few|TRBV6-2/TRBV6-3|TRBJ1-3
ASSYRRLSGNTIY
>once|TRBV10-3|TRBJ2-2
AISESVERNTGELF
>.|TRBV2|TRBJ1-5
ASGTGYSNQPQH
>.|TRBV7-6|TRBJ1-3
ASSPGPGIYSGNTIY
>few|TRBV4-1|TRBJ1-3
ASSQVIKDNTIY
>.|TRBV6-5|TRBJ1-6
ASSYSGGYSPLH
>.|TRBV27|TRBJ1-1
ASSSTLDRVGRTEAF
>.|TRBV11-2|TRBJ1-1
ASSSGQGIGNTEAF
>.|TRBV4-3|TRBJ2-3
ASSQAPDTQY
>.|TRBV24-1|TRBJ2-3
ATSDLPRGTDTQY
>.|TRBV12-5|TRBJ1-3
ASGLVLRGRGDTIY
>.|TRBV29-1|TRBJ2-5
SVEPHLRRGETQY
>.|TRBV13|TRBJ2-7
ASSYSETYEQY
>few|TRBV2|TRBJ2-7
ASSSNRRNT
>.|TRBV5-1|TRBJ2-5
ASSIRGRETQY
>.|TRBV5-1|TRBJ1-2
ASRMATGGVGYT
>.|TRBV12-3/TRBV12-4|TRBJ2-7
ASSRRGEQY